Below are 30 T cell receptor beta chains sequenced from a single sample in a study of early T cells in non-severe SARS-CoV-2 infection. TCRdb reprocessed the 5' RACE reads with MiXCR, giving one entry per CDR3 protein. The data hold over 50,000 distinct CDR3 sequences, with around 12% observed a single time. The sequenced sample consisted of whole blood. Receptor source: an adult who was a healthcare worker with PCR-confirmed SARS-CoV-2 infection or an uninfected control (not recorded which).

Notes on this clonotype: This sequence may be a read error, since a much larger clone differs from it by one base. The chain carries TRBV6-2 or TRBV6-3 and TRBJ2-7, with D unresolved. The CDR3 sequence is 15 residues long. Germline-derived CDR1 and CDR2 are MNHEY and SVGEGT. V gave up 6 bases and J gave up 4 bases, with 19 bases separating them. CDR3 in DNA: TGTGCCAGCAGGCTTGAATCCTACACCGGTTACGAGCAGTACTTC. Its protein is CASRLESYTGYEQYF.

This clonotype was recorded a few times. V usage is TRBV18 and J usage is TRBJ2-1, with TRBD2 as a possible D gene (6 bases). Germline loops: CDR1 KGHSH, CDR2 LQKENI. The ends were cut back, 3 bases at V and 6 bases at J, with 15 bases in the middle. The CDR3 runs to 15 residues. Written as DNA, the CDR3 is TGTGCCAGCTCACCCCCGGGACTTTCCCTCAATGAGCAGTTCTTC. This codes for CASSPPGLSLNEQFF.

This clonotype was counted only a few times. The V and J genes are TRBV11-3 and TRBJ1-1; tentative D call: TRBD1 (6 bases). The CDR3 runs 15 residues. Germline lookup yields CDR1 SGHNT and CDR2 YENEEA. V lost 5 bases to trimming and J lost 1 base, with 14 bases between them. The DNA of the CDR3 is TGTGCCAGCAGCCTGGGACACCGGGAGAACACTGAAGCTTTCTTT. Translating it yields CASSLGHRENTEAFF.

This clonotype was counted many times. The chain joins TRBV4-1 to TRBJ1-3; the match to TRBD1 covers 7 bases. Losses at the gene ends were 5 bases for V and 3 bases for J; bases not matched to a gene: 7. The germline V gene has CDR1 MGHRA and CDR2 YSYEKL. This CDR3 has 15 amino acids. CDR3 DNA sequence: TGCGCCAGCAGCGCACAGGGGACGGGTGGAAACACCATATATTTT. Encoded protein: CASSAQGTGGNTIYF.

This clonotype was picked up many times. V usage is TRBV19 and J usage is TRBJ2-4, with TRBD2 matching over 10 bases. The CDR3 is made up of 17 amino acids. The germline CDR1 and CDR2 sequences are LNHDA and SQIVND (reference sequence). The junction had 5 bases not matched to a gene; V was cut back by 3 bases and J by 0 bases. DNA of the CDR3: TGTGCCAGTAGTATTGGACTAGCGGTTTTAGCCAAAAACATTCAGTACTTC. This gives the protein CASSIGLAVLAKNIQYF.

The chain is built from TRBV27 and TRBJ2-7; D may be TRBD1 (6 bases). The CDR3 has 15 residues. The V and J ends lost 2 bases and 0 bases respectively, with 11 bases between them. CDR1 and CDR2 from the germline V gene are MNHEY and SMNVEV (reference sequence). CDR3 residues: CASSLKRDTSYEQYF. The CDR3 DNA sequence: TGTGCCAGCAGTTTAAAAAGGGACACCTCCTACGAGCAGTACTTC.

In its sample, this clonotype is medium-sized. V and J are TRBV11-1 and TRBJ2-2; 9 bases are a match to TRBD2. The CDR3 covers 18 residues. Trimming at V came to 2 bases and at J to 0 bases, leaving 7 bases not matched to a gene. Germline V gene sequence: CDR1 SGHAT, CDR2 FQDESV (reference sequence). CDR3 sequence: CASSLRERGVSNTGELFF. The DNA of the CDR3 is TGTGCCAGCAGCTTACGAGAGCGGGGGGTTTCGAACACCGGGGAGCTGTTTTTT.

This clonotype was picked up many times. The gene calls are TRBV27 and TRBJ2-3; D unclear. Germline CDR1 is MNHEY and CDR2 is SMNVEV (reference sequence). Trimming shortened V by 4 bases and J by 0 bases, and 11 bases separated the two germline ends. The CDR3 runs to 15 residues. The CDR3 region is CASSYSTSSTDTQYF. Here the CDR3 DNA reads TGTGCCAGCAGTTATTCGACATCTAGCACAGATACGCAGTATTTT.

This clonotype was recorded at least ten times. J is TRBJ1-1 and V is TRBV7-9; D may be TRBD1 (5 bases). Germline V CDR1 and CDR2: SEHNR, FQNEAQ (reference sequence). CDR3 length: 15 amino acids. Trimming took 0 bases from V and 5 from J, leaving 13 bases between them. CDR3 bases: TGTGCCAGCAGCTTAGCCAGGAGGGGAGATACTGAAGCTTTCTTT. It yields the protein CASSLARRGDTEAFF.

This clonotype was counted a few times. The chain has TRBV28 and TRBJ2-4; D tentatively fits TRBD1 or TRBD2 (5 bases each). The CDR3 runs 11 residues. Per the germline V gene, CDR1 is MDHEN and CDR2 is SYDVKM. V was shortened by 8 bases and J by 13 bases, with 15 bases between the two germline ends. DNA for the CDR3: TGTGCCAGCTCCCGGGACGGAACCCAGTACTTC. It encodes CASSRDGTQYF.

This clonotype has a count of ten or more. The V and J genes are TRBV3-1 and TRBJ2-5; D is uncertain. This CDR3 is 12 amino acids long. Germline loops: CDR1 LGHDT, CDR2 YNNKEL (reference sequence). V gave up 4 bases and J gave up 6 bases, with 9 bases separating them. Here the CDR3 DNA reads TGTGCCAGCAGCCCGGAGTGGAAGACCCAGTACTTC. Encoded protein: CASSPEWKTQYF.

This clonotype has just a few counts. The chain joins TRBV20-1 to TRBJ2-5, with TRBD1 identical over 7 bases. Germline trimming cut 3 bases from V and 5 bases from J; bases unmatched to any gene: 12. Germline V gene sequence: CDR1 DFQATT, CDR2 SNEGSKA (reference sequence). This CDR3 is 15 amino acids long. In DNA, the CDR3 is TGCAGTGCTAGGGTGGACAGGATCGACCGGGAGACCCAGTACTTC. This gives the protein CSARVDRIDRETQYF.

This clonotype was seen many times. V gene TRBV9 combines with J gene TRBJ2-2, with 10 nucleotides matching TRBD2. The length of the CDR3 is 21 residues. J lost 1 base, V lost 0 bases, and 15 bases had no gene match. Germline V gives CDR1 SGDLS, CDR2 YYNGEE. CDR3 sequence reads: CASSVGGRGAGGPGNTGELFF. Written as DNA, the CDR3 is TGTGCCAGCAGCGTAGGTGGTCGCGGAGCGGGAGGGCCTGGGAACACCGGGGAGCTGTTTTTT.

This clonotype has a count of ten or more. The chain recombines TRBV5-5 with TRBJ2-7; 14 positions match TRBD2. Germline assignment: CDR1 SGHKS and CDR2 YYEKEE (reference sequence). V trimming: 5 bases; J trimming: 3 bases; junction bases outside the gene matches: 10. The CDR3 sequence is 17 residues long. The CDR3 sequence: CASRTTGTSGSHYEQYF. Here the CDR3 DNA reads TGTGCCAGCAGGACAACCGGGACTAGCGGGAGCCACTACGAGCAGTACTTC.

V is TRBV7-6 and J is TRBJ2-7; 9 bases are shared with TRBD1. The CDR3 is 13 amino acids. Germline V gene data show CDR1 as SGHVS and CDR2 as FNYEAQ. V lost 5 bases, J lost 6 bases, and 5 bases stayed unmatched. The CDR3, as DNA: TGTGCCAGCAGCATCGGGACAGGGACCGAGCAGTACTTC. Its translation is CASSIGTGTEQYF.

This chain joins TRBV9 and TRBJ1-6; TRBD1 agrees at 8 bases. The CDR3 runs to 17 residues. Germline assignment: CDR1 SGDLS and CDR2 YYNGEE. V lost 0 bases, J lost 4 bases, and 6 bases stayed unmatched. This CDR3 reads CASSVAPGQGYNSPLHF. DNA for the CDR3: TGTGCCAGCAGCGTAGCTCCCGGACAGGGTTATAATTCACCCCTCCACTTT. The full variable domain, completed using reference TRBV9 and TRBJ1-6, is DSGVTQTPKHLITATGQRVTLRCSPRSGDLSVYWYQQSLDQGLQFLIQYYNGEERAKGNILERFSAQQFPDLHSELNLSSLELGDSALYFCASSVAPGQGYNSPLHFGNGTRLTVT.

This clonotype was observed many times. The rearrangement uses TRBV30 and TRBJ2-7; a weak D match, TRBD2 (7 bases). Per germline, CDR1 GTSNPN and CDR2 SVGIG (reference sequence). The CDR3 totals 14 residues. V was clipped by 2 bases and J by 0 bases, with 11 bases between them. The CDR3 protein is CAWSIRGGSYEQYF. The DNA of the CDR3 is TGTGCCTGGAGTATTAGGGGGGGCTCCTACGAGCAGTACTTC.

At least ten counts were recorded for this clonotype. This rearrangement joins TRBV19 to TRBJ2-7, with a tentative D call TRBD1 (6 bases). V shed 5 bases and J shed 5 bases, with 19 bases lying between them. CDR3 length: 15 amino acids. Germline loops: CDR1 LNHDA, CDR2 SQIVND (reference sequence). CDR3 in DNA: TGTGCCAGTAGTCTCCAGCCACAGGGATTCGACGAGCAGTACTTC. This gives the protein CASSLQPQGFDEQYF.

In this sample, this clonotype turned up a few times. The rearrangement links TRBV6-5 to TRBJ2-2; 11 nucleotides agree with TRBD1. Germline lookup yields CDR1 MNHEY and CDR2 SVGAGI. The length of the CDR3 is 16 residues. V lost 4 bases and J lost 6; bases outside the gene matches: 7. The CDR3 DNA follows: TGTGCCAGCAGTTTAACCGGGACAGGGGGGTCCGGGGAGCTGTTTTTT. This sequence encodes CASSLTGTGGSGELFF.

The gene calls are TRBV29-1 and TRBJ1-2; 10 nucleotides match TRBD1. CDR1 SQVTM and CDR2 ANQGSEA come from the germline V gene. V lost 7 bases and J lost 6; bases outside the gene matches: 11. This CDR3 has 14 residues. CDR3 region: CSALPTGGWDGYTF. The CDR3 DNA is TGCAGCGCCCTCCCGACAGGGGGCTGGGATGGCTACACCTTC.

This clonotype showed up just a few times. This sequence joins TRBV10-2 and TRBJ2-3, with 9 positions matching TRBD1. The CDR3 is 15 residues long. J gave up 5 bases and V 1 base, and 4 bases lay outside the gene matches. In germline, CDR1 is WSHSY, CDR2 SAAADI. The CDR3 DNA follows: TGCGCCAGCAGTGAGTGGGGACAGGGAAGAGATACGCAGTATTTT. The encoded protein is CASSEWGQGRDTQYF.

This clonotype was observed a few times. The gene calls are TRBV6-6 and TRBJ1-4; 8 nucleotides line up with TRBD1. Per the germline V gene, CDR1 is MNHNY and CDR2 is SVGAGI (reference sequence). V was pared by 6 bases and J by 8 bases, with 8 bases of the junction left unmatched. This CDR3 has 14 residues. CDR3 sequence (DNA): TGTGCCAGCAGGACAGGGGTTTTCGGGGAAAAACTGTTTTTT. Translating it yields CASRTGVFGEKLFF.

The table lists this clonotype with a few counts. The J gene is TRBJ1-1, the V gene TRBV9, with D possibly being TRBD1 (6 bases). Looked up from germline, CDR1 is SGDLS and CDR2 is YYNGEE. The CDR3 is 16 amino acids. Deletions cut 3 bases from V and 6 bases from J, with 21 bases between. The CDR3 bases are TGTGCCAGCAGCGGAGGCCGACAGGCCCCTGACGCTGAAGCTTTCTTT. This encodes CASSGGRQAPDAEAFF.

The chain is built from TRBV7-8 and TRBJ1-5; TRBD1 aligns across 8 bases. The V gene's germline CDR1 is SGHVS and CDR2 FQNEAQ. The CDR3 is 18 amino acids. V trimming: 1 base; J trimming: 1 base; junction bases outside the gene matches: 9. The CDR3 reads CASSLGHRGYSSNQPQHF. The CDR3 DNA reads as TGTGCCAGCAGCTTAGGGCACAGGGGGTATAGCAGCAATCAGCCCCAGCATTTT.

V gene TRBV24-1 combines with J gene TRBJ2-1, with D perhaps matching TRBD2 (5 bases). Trimming stripped 7 bases from V and 8 bases from J, with 20 bases between. CDR1 and CDR2 (germline): KGHDR, SFDVKD. The CDR3 is 15 residues long. The CDR3 bases are TGTGCCACCAGCCCTTCGGGCCCGGGGTCACATGAGCAGTTCTTC. It encodes CATSPSGPGSHEQFF.

The gene calls are TRBV29-1 and TRBJ2-5; possibly TRBD2 for D (7 bases). V dropped 7 bases and J dropped 5 bases, with 14 bases sitting between them. CDR3 length equals 12 residues. Germline V gene data show CDR1 as SQVTM and CDR2 as ANQGSEA. In nucleotides, the CDR3 is TGCAGCGCGGACAGCGGGGTGGAGACCCAGTACTTC. Its protein is CSADSGVETQYF.

This clonotype came up many times. The chain joins TRBV4-1 to TRBJ1-1; no reliable D call. The V and J ends lost 0 bases and 3 bases respectively, with 11 bases between them. This CDR3 is built from 15 residues. Germline V gene sequence: CDR1 MGHRA, CDR2 YSYEKL. The CDR3 coding sequence is TGCGCCAGCAGCCAAGACGTTCGTACGGACACTGAAGCTTTCTTT. Translation gives CASSQDVRTDTEAFF.

There are many counts of this clonotype. V and J are TRBV20-1 and TRBJ2-7; 8 bases match TRBD2. The CDR3 sequence is 13 residues long. In germline, CDR1 is DFQATT, CDR2 SNEGSKA (reference sequence). V shed 2 bases, J shed 1 base, and the junction held 1 base outside the gene matches. The CDR3 reads CSARLAGSYEQYF. The CDR3 nucleotides are TGCAGTGCTAGACTAGCGGGTTCCTACGAGCAGTACTTC.

This clonotype showed up just a few times. The chain employs TRBV18 and TRBJ1-1; no definite D call. Trimming took off 2 bases at V and 6 bases at J, with 7 bases between the two ends. The V gene's germline CDR1 is KGHSH and CDR2 LQKENI. This CDR3 is 12 amino acids long. The CDR3 loop is CASSPGFSEAFF. In nucleotides, the CDR3 is TGTGCCAGCTCACCAGGGTTTTCTGAAGCTTTCTTT.

This clonotype was seen ten or more times. The rearrangement uses TRBV25-1 and TRBJ1-1; D unresolved. This CDR3 spans 15 amino acids. Looked up from germline, CDR1 is MGHDK and CDR2 is SYGVNS. V lost 8 bases and J 1 base, leaving 17 bases between the germline ends. Here the CDR3 DNA reads TGTGCCAGCCGCGGGTCCTACTTGGAGAACACTGAAGCTTTCTTT. Residues: CASRGSYLENTEAFF.